These T cell receptor beta chains were read from a single sample in a study of blood T cell repertoires in COVID-19. Sequencing was performed with immunoSEQ multiplex PCR; in TCRdb, only in-frame clones are kept and a portion is missing. The sample includes under 45,000 clones, over 80% of them seen just once. The specimen was peripheral blood. These receptor sequences come from a man aged 50 or older with active COVID-19. Both conserved end residues are part of each CDR3. D genes are given only for firm matches. The size field is filled for only some rows; it gives once, few, many or a size class.

TRBV18	.	TRBJ2-7	TRBD1	CASSPIPGQRAYEQYF	TGTGCCAGCTCACCTATTCCGGGACAGAGAGCTTACGAGCAGTACTTC
TRBV7-9	once	TRBJ2-1	TRBD1	CASSEDRGVVNEQFF	TGTGCCAGCAGCGAGGACAGGGGGGTTGTAAATGAGCAGTTCTTC
TRBV5-5	.	TRBJ1-6	.	CASSLEWQGFSPLHF	TGTGCCAGCAGCTTGGAGTGGCAGGGTTTTTCACCCCTCCACTTT
TRBV25-1	.	TRBJ2-4	.	CASSEGGRGDIAKNIQYF	TGTGCCAGCAGTGAAGGGGGCCGGGGCGATATAGCCAAAAACATTCAGTACTTC
TRBV28	.	TRBJ1-5	TRBD1	CASSTRDSRNQPQHF	TGTGCCAGCAGCACCAGGGACAGTCGTAATCAGCCCCAGCATTTT
TRBV11-3	.	TRBJ2-1	.	CASSLGPRDYNEQFF	TGTGCCAGCAGCTTGGGACCGCGGGACTACAATGAGCAGTTCTTC
TRBV6-5	.	TRBJ2-1	TRBD2	CASSPQTSSNEQFF	TGTGCCAGCAGTCCTCAGACTAGCTCCAATGAGCAGTTCTTC
TRBV28	.	TRBJ2-3	TRBD2	CASSLAGVDTQYF	TGTGCCAGCAGTTTAGCGGGAGTAGATACGCAGTATTTT
TRBV6-6	.	TRBJ2-3	TRBD2	CASSTGLAKADTQYF	TGTGCCAGCAGTACGGGACTAGCGAAAGCAGATACGCAGTATTTT
TRBV7-2	.	TRBJ1-6	.	CASSWIRVPSPLHF	TGTGCCAGCAGCTGGATCAGGGTCCCTTCACCCCTCCACTTT
TRBV6-2/TRBV6-3	.	TRBJ1-4	.	CASSYATATNEKLFF	TGTGCCAGCAGTTACGCGACAGCAACTAATGAAAAACTGTTTTTT
TRBV12-3/TRBV12-4	few	TRBJ1-6	.	CASSPGWAPPLHF	TGTGCCAGCAGCCCTGGCTGGGCGCCACCCCTCCACTTT
TRBV3-1/TRBV3-2	.	TRBJ2-2	TRBD2	CASRQNPGLVTGELFF	TGTGCCAGCAGACAAAACCCGGGACTAGTTACCGGGGAGCTGTTTTTT
TRBV19	.	TRBJ1-1	.	CASSIAGSNTEAFF	TGTGCCAGTAGTATCGCCGGGTCGAACACTGAAGCTTTCTTT
TRBV7-2	.	TRBJ2-2	.	CASSLDRDRGGELFF	TGTGCCAGCAGCTTAGACAGGGATCGGGGCGGGGAGCTGTTTTTT
TRBV7-9	few	TRBJ2-7	TRBD2	CASSLEGLAGEQYF	TGTGCCAGCAGCTTAGAAGGACTAGCGGGTGAGCAGTACTTC
TRBV7-9	.	TRBJ2-1	.	CASSPSAREWVQFF	TGTGCCAGCAGCCCCTCCGCCAGGGAATGGGTGCAGTTCTTC
TRBV28	.	TRBJ2-7	.	CASSFRANNRGYEQYF	TGTGCCAGCAGTTTCCGCGCGAATAACCGGGGATACGAGCAGTACTTC
TRBV11-3	once	TRBJ2-7	.	CASSLSSGTYEQYF	TGTGCCAGCAGCTTATCAAGCGGCACCTACGAGCAGTACTTC
TRBV12-3/TRBV12-4	.	TRBJ2-7	.	CASSAGQPYEQYF	TGTGCCAGCAGTGCGGGACAGCCATACGAGCAGTACTTC
TRBV27	.	TRBJ2-1	.	CASSYGQGPYNEQFF	TGTGCCAGCAGTTACGGGCAGGGGCCCTACAATGAGCAGTTCTTC
TRBV15	.	TRBJ2-1	.	CATSRDLQQGYNEQFF	TGTGCCACCAGCAGAGATCTACAGCAGGGCTACAATGAGCAGTTCTTC
TRBV18	.	TRBJ2-7	TRBD1	CASSLRDSDEQYF	TGTGCCAGCTCACTCCGGGACAGCGACGAGCAGTACTTC
TRBV19	.	TRBJ1-1	.	CASSMGGPFSEAFF	TGTGCCAGTAGTATGGGTGGGCCGTTTTCTGAAGCTTTCTTT
TRBV7-2	once	TRBJ1-1	.	CASSLMRANTEAFF	TGTGCCAGCAGCTTAATGAGAGCGAACACTGAAGCTTTCTTT
TRBV9	.	TRBJ2-7	TRBD1	CASSDRTGGGVYEQYF	TGTGCCAGCAGTGACCGGACAGGGGGAGGGGTCTACGAGCAGTACTTC
TRBV11-2	.	TRBJ2-1	TRBD2	CASSLSTSGSSEQFF	TGTGCCAGCAGCCTCTCGACTAGCGGGAGTTCTGAGCAGTTCTTC
TRBV10-3	.	TRBJ2-2	.	CAIRAGSGELFF	TGTGCCATCAGGGCAGGGTCCGGGGAGCTGTTTTTT
TRBV5-1	.	TRBJ2-1	.	CASSLARWGEPNNEQFF	TGCGCCAGCAGCTTGGCCAGGTGGGGGGAGCCCAACAATGAGCAGTTCTTC
TRBV10-3	.	TRBJ2-5	.	CAISQTSRETQYF	TGTGCCATCAGCCAGACTAGTCGGGAGACCCAGTACTTC
TRBV29-1	.	TRBJ2-3	.	CSVALGRLKTDTQYF	TGCAGCGTTGCCCTTGGCCGATTGAAGACAGATACGCAGTATTTT